Listed here are 28 T cell receptor beta chains from one sample, sequenced in a study of early T cells in non-severe SARS-CoV-2 infection. TCRdb passed the 5' RACE reads through MiXCR, listing each CDR3 protein once. Among about 64,000 distinct CDR3 sequences listed, less than 5% were seen once. Sequenced input: whole blood. The receptors were gathered from an adult who was a healthcare worker with PCR-confirmed SARS-CoV-2 infection or an uninfected control (not recorded which).

The gene calls are TRBV5-1 and TRBJ1-3; D is undetermined. The CDR3 has 16 residues. Trimming took off 2 bases at V and 0 bases at J, with 12 bases between the two ends. Germline values: CDR1 SGHRS, CDR2 YFSETQ. The CDR3: CASSLNRRNSGNTIYF. DNA for the CDR3: TGCGCCAGCAGCTTAAATCGACGGAACTCTGGAAACACCATATATTTT.

A few counts support this clonotype. The chain carries TRBV19 and TRBJ2-7; 7 bases agree with TRBD1. CDR3 length equals 15 residues. Per germline, CDR1 LNHDA and CDR2 SQIVND (reference sequence). J was trimmed by 3 bases and V by 4 bases; bases with no gene match: 9. This CDR3 is CASSKRRDSYYEQYF. As DNA, the CDR3 is TGTGCCAGTAGTAAGAGACGGGACAGTTACTACGAGCAGTACTTC.

This clonotype has at least ten counts. V and J are TRBV7-6 and TRBJ2-3; 9 bases are a match to TRBD2. Germline trimming cut 4 bases from V and 1 base from J; bases unmatched to any gene: 6. CDR3 size: 16 residues. CDR1 and CDR2 from the germline V gene are SGHVS and FNYEAQ. CDR3 bases: TGTGCCAGCAGCTCGGGACTAGCAGACGGCACAGATACGCAGTATTTT. It is translated as CASSSGLADGTDTQYF.

As to this clonotype: A read error may be the cause here, since a much bigger clone is one base away. The rearrangement joins TRBV7-9 to TRBJ2-3; 10 bases are shared with TRBD1. This CDR3 region has 15 residues. Germline CDR1 is SEHNR and CDR2 is FQNEAQ (reference sequence). CDR3 amino acids: CTSSLGGQGQDTQYF. The CDR3 DNA is TGTACCAGCAGCTTAGGGGGACAGGGGCAAGATACGCAGTATTTT.

The rearrangement uses TRBV2 and TRBJ1-5; perhaps TRBD1 as D (5 bases). This CDR3 spans 12 amino acids. CDR1 is SNHLY, CDR2 FYNNEI, per germline. Trimming took off 7 bases at V and 6 bases at J, with 10 bases between the two ends. Here the CDR3 reads CASTGDGQPQHF. As DNA, the CDR3 is TGTGCCAGCACGGGGGACGGTCAGCCCCAGCATTTT.

This chain joins TRBV7-8 and TRBJ1-5; 8 bases fit TRBD1. The CDR3 sequence is 15 residues long. Germline V gene data show CDR1 as SGHVS and CDR2 as FQNEAQ. With 7 bases clipped from V and 3 bases from J, the junction kept 8 bases outside the gene matches. CDR3 nucleotide sequence: TGTGCCAGCACCGAGGGACAGGCGCACAATCAGCCCCAGCATTTT. It is translated as CASTEGQAHNQPQHF. The entire variable domain, with the rest obtained from reference TRBV7-8 and TRBJ1-5, is as follows: GAGVSQSPRYKVAKRGQDVALRCDPISGHVSLFWYQQALGQGPEFLTYFQNEAQLDKSGLPSDRFFAERPEGSVSTLKIQRTQQEDSAVYLCASTEGQAHNQPQHFGDGTRLSIL.

The chain employs TRBV6-6 and TRBJ2-6; 9 positions match TRBD1. This CDR3 contains 17 residues. Germline values: CDR1 MNHNY, CDR2 SVGAGI (reference sequence). J gave up 2 bases and V 4 bases, and 6 bases lay outside the gene matches. CDR3 in DNA: TGTGCCAGCAGTTCGGGACAGGGACACACTGGGGCCAACGTCCTGACTTTC. Its protein product is CASSSGQGHTGANVLTF.

The chain employs TRBV7-8 and TRBJ2-7, with 8 positions matching TRBD1. This CDR3 comprises 15 residues. V was clipped by 1 base and J by 6 bases; unmatched bases: 8. Germline lookup yields CDR1 SGHVS and CDR2 FQNEAQ. The CDR3 reads CASSLGASGGGEQYF. CDR3 DNA sequence: TGTGCCAGCAGCTTAGGGGCGTCAGGGGGCGGCGAGCAGTACTTC. The full variable domain, its missing parts supplied by reference TRBV7-8 and TRBJ2-7, is GAGVSQSPRYKVAKRGQDVALRCDPISGHVSLFWYQQALGQGPEFLTYFQNEAQLDKSGLPSDRFFAERPEGSVSTLKIQRTQQEDSAVYLCASSLGASGGGEQYFGPGTRLTVT.

This chain joins TRBV7-8 and TRBJ2-7; 7 bases fit TRBD2. In germline, CDR1 is SGHVS, CDR2 FQNEAQ. This CDR3 spans 15 amino acids. The junction had 9 bases not matched to a gene; V was cut back by 5 bases and J by 2 bases. The CDR3 sequence is CASSRTSLRAYEQYF. The CDR3 bases are TGTGCCAGCAGCCGGACTAGTCTAAGGGCCTACGAGCAGTACTTC.

This clonotype was picked up many times. The genes are TRBV4-3 and TRBJ2-7, with a weak D call TRBD2 (5 bases). This CDR3 has 15 amino acids. Germline CDR1 reads LGHNA; CDR2 reads YSLEER. Trimming took off 3 bases at V and 0 bases at J, with 12 bases between the two ends. The CDR3 bases are TGCGCCAGCAGCCAGGGTCCCGGGAACTCCTACGAGCAGTACTTC. Residues: CASSQGPGNSYEQYF.

This clonotype came up many times. This chain uses TRBV7-2 with TRBJ2-1; D is uncertain. CDR1 SGHTA and CDR2 FQGNSA come from the germline V gene. CDR3 length equals 14 residues. Trimming removed 5 bases at V and 9 bases at J, with 17 bases between. For the CDR3, the DNA is TGTGCCAGCAGCCTTATACCTACCGAAGGTGAGCAGTTCTTC. Translation gives CASSLIPTEGEQFF. Full variable domain (outside the CDR3, taken from reference TRBV7-2 and TRBJ2-1): GAGVSQSPSNKVTEKGKDVELRCDPISGHTALYWYRQSLGQGLEFLIYFQGNSAPDKSGLPSDRFSAERTGGSVSTLTIQRTQQEDSAVYLCASSLIPTEGEQFFGPGTRLTVL.

This chain connects TRBV20-1 to TRBJ2-2; unclear D gene. The CDR3 sequence is 13 residues long. Per germline, CDR1 DFQATT and CDR2 SNEGSKA (reference sequence). Between the trimmed V and J ends, which lost 1 base and 6 bases, there was a span of 9 bases. The CDR3 protein is CSARVTEPGELFF. The CDR3, as DNA: TGCAGTGCTAGAGTTACGGAACCCGGGGAGCTGTTTTTT.

This clonotype was found many times. The chain uses TRBV18 and TRBJ2-3; D uncertain. Germline V gene sequence: CDR1 KGHSH, CDR2 LQKENI. Trimming removed 9 bases from V and 1 base from J, with 8 bases in between. This CDR3 comprises 12 residues. The CDR3 nucleotides are TGTGCCAGTAGCCCTGGCACAGATACGCAGTATTTT. This encodes CASSPGTDTQYF. Combining the CDR3 with reference TRBV18 and TRBJ2-3 gives the whole variable domain NAGVMQNPRHLVRRRGQEARLRCSPMKGHSHVYWYRQLPEEGLKFMVYLQKENIIDESGMPKERFSAEFPKEGPSILRIQQVVRGDSAAYFCASSPGTDTQYFGPGTRLTVL.

In its sample, this clonotype was seen many times. The genes are TRBV12-3 or TRBV12-4 and TRBJ2-1, with D perhaps TRBD1 (6 bases). The CDR3 is 13 amino acids. V lost 6 bases and J 1 base, leaving 7 bases between the germline ends. The CDR3 DNA is TGTGCCAGCAGGCAGGGGTCCTACAATGAGCAGTTCTTC. Its protein is CASRQGSYNEQFF.

At least ten counts were recorded for this clonotype. The chain couples TRBV13 to TRBJ2-1, with D perhaps being TRBD1 or TRBD2 (5 bases each). CDR3 length: 19 residues. The ends were cut back, 1 base at V and 8 bases at J, with 27 bases in the middle. CDR1 and CDR2 (germline): PRHDT, FYEKMQ (reference sequence). The CDR3 spells CASSLVEGRLADSGDEQFF. CDR3 DNA sequence: TGTGCCAGCAGCTTAGTAGAGGGACGTCTAGCAGATTCGGGCGATGAGCAGTTCTTC.

This clonotype has more than one count but fewer than ten. This chain joins TRBV6-6 and TRBJ2-4; 9 nucleotides agree with TRBD2. The germline V gene encodes CDR1 MNHNY and CDR2 SVGAGI (reference sequence). The CDR3 runs to 14 residues. V shed 4 bases and J 4 bases; nucleotides not matched to a gene: 2. CDR3 sequence (DNA): TGTGCCAGCAGTTGGCTAGCGGGGAAAAACATTCAGTACTTC. Translating gives CASSWLAGKNIQYF.

The rearrangement joins TRBV6-1 to TRBJ2-7; 7 bases line up with TRBD1. Germline-derived CDR1 and CDR2 are MNHNS and SASEGT. The CDR3 totals 12 residues. V trimming: 8 bases; J trimming: 9 bases; junction bases outside the gene matches: 10. The CDR3 reads CASGRDSPRQYF. CDR3 DNA sequence: TGTGCCAGCGGTCGGGACAGTCCTCGGCAGTACTTC.

This clonotype was seen many times. The V and J genes are TRBV19 and TRBJ1-1, with D hard to call. This CDR3 region has 14 residues. V lost 1 base and J lost 6, with 12 bases in between. CDR1 and CDR2 (germline): LNHDA, SQIVND (reference sequence). CDR3 nucleotides: TGTGCCAGTAGTATAGGGGAGGAGACCCCTGAAGCTTTCTTT. Its translation: CASSIGEETPEAFF.

This clonotype has a count of ten or more. The rearrangement links TRBV7-2 to TRBJ1-1; D is uncertain. Deletions cut 1 base from V and 0 bases from J, with 6 bases between. The CDR3 is 14 residues long. Per the germline V gene, CDR1 is SGHTA and CDR2 is FQGNSA. Written as DNA, the CDR3 is TGTGCCAGCAGCTTAGAACGGCTGAACACTGAAGCTTTCTTT. This sequence encodes CASSLERLNTEAFF.

The table lists this clonotype with a few counts. A single base separates this from a much larger clone, so it may be a read error. The V call is TRBV7-2, the J call TRBJ2-4; D unresolved. CDR1 is SGHTA, CDR2 FQGNSA, per germline. V shed 1 base and J shed 0 bases, with 4 bases lying between them. The CDR3 is made up of 14 amino acids. CDR3 sequence (DNA): TGTGCCAGCAGCTTAGGGGTAGCCAAAAACATTCAGTACTTC. This codes for CASSLGVAKNIQYF.

This clonotype was observed many times. The chain has TRBV6-2 or TRBV6-3 and TRBJ2-7; D is ambiguous. The CDR3 sequence is 12 residues long. The V end was cut by 8 bases, the J end by 4 bases, with 12 bases between. Germline CDR1 MNHEY, CDR2 SVGEGT. Here the CDR3 DNA reads TGTGCCAGCCTCCCCGGCGGATACGAGCAGTACTTC. Encoded protein: CASLPGGYEQYF.

This clonotype turned up a few times. V is TRBV10-3 and J is TRBJ2-1; TRBD2 matches at 9 bases. The junction had 14 bases not matched to a gene; V was cut back by 6 bases and J by 5 bases. The CDR3 covers 17 residues. The V gene's germline CDR1 is ENHRY and CDR2 SYGVKD. This CDR3 is CAIRPRGASGTNNEQFF. CDR3 DNA sequence: TGTGCCATCAGACCAAGGGGGGCTAGCGGGACTAACAATGAGCAGTTCTTC.

The V and J genes are TRBV11-2 and TRBJ2-7; 7 nucleotides align to TRBD1. The CDR3 is made up of 19 amino acids. With V trimmed by 5 bases and J by 4 bases, 23 bases remained unmatched. Germline CDR1 SGHAT, CDR2 FQNNGV. As DNA, the CDR3 is TGTGCCAGCAGCCCTCTCTCCCGCCCAATTCAAGGGGGCAGGTACGAGCAGTACTTC. Translating it yields CASSPLSRPIQGGRYEQYF.

The CDR3 region has the DNA TGTGCCAGCAGTTTTAGTCTAGCCAAAAACATTCAGTACTTC. Protein product: CASSFSLAKNIQYF. The chain recombines TRBV27 with TRBJ2-4; the D is unclear. Germline V gene data show CDR1 as MNHEY and CDR2 as SMNVEV (reference sequence). This CDR3 comprises 14 residues. Between the trimmed V and J ends, which lost 3 bases and 0 bases, there was a span of 6 bases.

This clonotype appeared many times. The chain links TRBV7-9 to TRBJ1-2; 8 bases are a match to TRBD1. The trim removed 5 bases at V and 3 bases at J, leaving 11 bases unmatched. This CDR3 has 16 residues. Germline-derived CDR1 and CDR2 are SEHNR and FQNEAQ (reference sequence). The CDR3 DNA follows: TGTGCCAGCAGCCCACCTGGGACAGGTCTCGACTATGGCTACACCTTC. It encodes CASSPPGTGLDYGYTF.

The rearrangement links TRBV5-4 to TRBJ1-1, with TRBD1 matching 9 bases. Germline V gene data show CDR1 as SGHNT and CDR2 as YYREEE (reference sequence). Trimming cost V 4 bases and J 5 bases; bases outside gene matches: 6. The CDR3 runs 14 residues. As DNA, the CDR3 is TGTGCCAGCAGCCGGGACAGGGTTTTGACTGAAGCTTTCTTT. Its protein product is CASSRDRVLTEAFF.

This clonotype was recorded at least ten times. The J gene is TRBJ1-3, the V gene TRBV20-1; D remains unclear. This CDR3 spans 14 amino acids. Trimming shortened V by 0 bases and J by 4 bases, and 10 bases separated the two germline ends. Germline loops: CDR1 DFQATT, CDR2 SNEGSKA (reference sequence). The DNA of the CDR3 is TGCAGTGCTAGAGATCTAGGGTCCGGAAACACCATATATTTT. Translation gives CSARDLGSGNTIYF.

The chain couples TRBV7-2 to TRBJ2-7; D gene unclear. The CDR3 covers 14 residues. The V gene lost 7 bases and the J gene lost 0 bases, with 13 bases spanning the gap. Germline CDR1 reads SGHTA; CDR2 reads FQGNSA. DNA for the CDR3: TGTGCCAGCAATCCCGGCTCATCCTCCTACGAGCAGTACTTC. This sequence encodes CASNPGSSSYEQYF.